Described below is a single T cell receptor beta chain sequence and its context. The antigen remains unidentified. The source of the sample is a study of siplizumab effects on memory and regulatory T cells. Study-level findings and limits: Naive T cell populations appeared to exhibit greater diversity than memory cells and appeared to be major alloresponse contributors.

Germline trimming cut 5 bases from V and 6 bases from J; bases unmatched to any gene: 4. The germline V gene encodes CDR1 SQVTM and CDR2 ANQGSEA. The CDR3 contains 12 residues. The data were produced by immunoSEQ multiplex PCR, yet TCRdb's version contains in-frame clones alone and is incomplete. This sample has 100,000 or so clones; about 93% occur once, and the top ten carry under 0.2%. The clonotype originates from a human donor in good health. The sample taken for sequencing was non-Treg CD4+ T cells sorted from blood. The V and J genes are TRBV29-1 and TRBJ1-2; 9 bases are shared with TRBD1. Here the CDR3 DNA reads TGCAGCGTTCAGGACAGGGGCGATGGCTACACCTTC. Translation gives CSVQDRGDGYTF.